A single sample gave rise to the 5 T cell receptor beta chains below, sequenced in a study of T-cell memory formation after mild COVID-19. One entry per CDR3 protein, called by TCRdb with MiXCR from the 5' RACE reads. The profile shows roughly 250,000 distinct CDR3 sequences, less than 20% of them singletons. Sequencing used PBMCs or a T cell subset sorted from them (not recorded which). The receptors come from a man aged 18 to 29 who had mild COVID-19 (a few samples of this study predate the infection). Cell type and time point are not known.

The chain employs TRBV20-1 and TRBJ2-5, with D maybe TRBD2 (7 bases). Germline V gene sequence: CDR1 DFQATT, CDR2 SNEGSKA (reference sequence). This CDR3 spans 14 amino acids. With 7 bases removed from V and 4 bases from J, the gap between germline ends came to 19 bases. CDR3 in amino acids: CSGSPGGRRETQYF. The CDR3 bases are TGCAGTGGGAGCCCGGGGGGCCGGAGAGAGACCCAGTACTTC.

This clonotype has a count of ten or more. The chain couples TRBV5-1 to TRBJ1-1; tentatively, D is TRBD1 (6 bases). Germline-derived CDR1 and CDR2 are SGHRS and YFSETQ. The CDR3 runs 14 residues. The V and J ends lost 2 bases and 2 bases respectively, with 10 bases between them. The CDR3 nucleotides are TGCGCCAGCAGCTTTTTGGACAGCAACACTGAAGCTTTCTTT. This encodes CASSFLDSNTEAFF.

The table lists this clonotype with a few counts. The rearrangement links TRBV4-3 to TRBJ2-3, with TRBD2 matching 10 bases. Germline V gene sequence: CDR1 LGHNA, CDR2 YSLEER. CDR3 length: 16 residues. J lost 7 bases, V lost 4 bases, and 11 bases had no gene match. The chain's CDR3 is CASSPYLAGARHTQYF. The CDR3 DNA sequence: TGCGCCAGCAGCCCCTATCTAGCGGGGGCGAGGCATACGCAGTATTTT.

The chain joins TRBV7-9 to TRBJ1-1; D not certain. Germline values: CDR1 SEHNR, CDR2 FQNEAQ (reference sequence). The CDR3 covers 13 residues. V was pared by 1 base and J by 4 bases, with 7 bases between. CDR3 sequence reads: CASSLVEATEAFF. The CDR3, as DNA: TGTGCCAGCAGCTTAGTTGAAGCCACTGAAGCTTTCTTT.

V usage is TRBV20-1 and J usage is TRBJ2-2; TRBD2 aligns across 8 bases. Per the germline V gene, CDR1 is DFQATT and CDR2 is SNEGSKA (reference sequence). This CDR3 spans 16 amino acids. V lost 2 bases and J lost 5; bases outside the gene matches: 10. CDR3 sequence (DNA): TGCAGTGCTAGATCCCCCGGGGGGGGAAGGACCGGGGAGCTGTTTTTT. It codes for CSARSPGGGRTGELFF.